The 32 T cell receptor beta chains listed next were all sequenced from one sample in a study of blood T cell repertoires in COVID-19 (dated by TCRdb to 2018 to 2020). Libraries were built with the immunoSEQ multiplex PCR assay. Entries here come from immuneACCESS through TCRdb and include only in-frame sequences with V and J called. Some clones fail to appear in such tables; in the studies checked, an unresolved V gene covers under half of the shortfall, and the cause of the remainder is unknown. The sample has approximately 60,000 clones on record, 85% to 90% of them singletons. In total, the top ten clones hold under 4% of the sample. The sequenced sample was peripheral blood. Receptor source: a man aged 50-59 years with active COVID-19.

V is TRBV3-1 (or the pseudogene TRBV3-2) and J is TRBJ2-1; D is perhaps TRBD2 (6 bases). Germline V CDR1 and CDR2: LGHDT, YNNKEL (reference sequence). This CDR3 has 15 amino acids. V was clipped by 3 bases and J by 3 bases, with 12 bases between them. CDR3 sequence: CASSHMAGFYNEQFF. The CDR3 region has the DNA TGTGCCAGCAGCCATATGGCGGGGTTCTACAATGAGCAGTTCTTC.

The chain has TRBV6-6 and TRBJ2-7; D perhaps matches TRBD1 (6 bases). Trimming removed 2 bases from V and 0 bases from J, with 11 bases in between. The CDR3 totals 15 residues. Germline loops: CDR1 MNHNY, CDR2 SVGAGI (reference sequence). CDR3 DNA: TGTGCCAGCAGTTACGGTGCAGGGGACTCCTACGAGCAGTACTTC. Translating it yields CASSYGAGDSYEQYF.

The chain carries TRBV5-1 and TRBJ2-7; 7 bases line up with TRBD1. The germline gives CDR1 SGHRS, CDR2 YFSETQ. The CDR3 runs to 14 residues. The junction had 15 bases not matched to a gene; V was cut back by 3 bases and J by 12 bases. The CDR3 sequence: CASSWDSRDPRVYF. The CDR3 region has the DNA TGCGCCAGCAGCTGGGACAGTCGGGACCCTCGCGTGTACTTC.

This clone was detected only once. This CDR3 reads CASSLNQFKDRTGYTQYF. CDR3 DNA sequence: TGTGCCAGCAGCTTGAATCAGTTTAAGGACAGGACGGGGTATACGCAGTATTTT. J is TRBJ2-3 and V is TRBV7-9, with 7 bases lining up with TRBD1. CDR3 length: 18 amino acids. Germline loops: CDR1 SEHNR, CDR2 FQNEAQ (reference sequence). V shed 3 bases, J shed 7 bases, and the junction held 19 bases outside the gene matches. Drawing the rest from reference TRBV7-9 and TRBJ2-3, the complete variable domain is DTGVSQNPRHKITKRGQNVTFRCDPISEHNRLYWYRQTLGQGPEFLTYFQNEAQLEKSRLLSDRFSAERPKGSFSTLEIQRTEQGDSAMYLCASSLNQFKDRTGYTQYFGPGTRLTVL.

The V and J genes are TRBV5-1 and TRBJ2-1; 7 positions agree with TRBD1. V trimming: 4 bases; J trimming: 4 bases; junction bases outside the gene matches: 2. Germline CDR1 reads SGHRS; CDR2 reads YFSETQ. The CDR3 loop spans 13 amino acids. The DNA of the CDR3 is TGCGCCAGCAGCAAGGACAGGTACAATGAGCAGTTCTTC. It is translated as CASSKDRYNEQFF.

The V gene is TRBV29-1, the J gene TRBJ1-2; D uncertain. V gave up 1 base and J gave up 6 bases, with 9 bases separating them. CDR1 is SQVTM and CDR2 is ANQGSEA in the germline V gene. This CDR3 contains 12 residues. In DNA, the CDR3 is TGCAGCGTTGAAGGAGGGAAGGATGGCTACACCTTC. Translation gives CSVEGGKDGYTF.

The chain combines TRBV6-5 with TRBJ2-1; 7 nucleotides agree with TRBD2. Germline values: CDR1 MNHEY, CDR2 SVGAGI. Trimming took 7 bases from V and 1 from J; bases not matched to a gene: 7. The CDR3 has 15 residues. CDR3 amino acids: CASTGKRGSYNEQFF. The CDR3, as DNA: TGTGCCAGCACAGGCAAGCGGGGTTCCTACAATGAGCAGTTCTTC.

The CDR3 loop reads CARSIDRGRASYEQYF. In nucleotides, the CDR3 is TGTGCCAGAAGCATTGACAGGGGCCGGGCCTCCTACGAGCAGTACTTC. The genes are TRBV5-3 and TRBJ2-7; 8 bases agree with TRBD1. TRBV5-3 belongs to the ORF category, with a function that is uncertain. J gave up 0 bases and V 4 bases, and 9 bases lay outside the gene matches. The CDR3 is 16 amino acids.

J is TRBJ2-1 and V is TRBV19; perhaps TRBD2 as D (6 bases). CDR3 length: 13 amino acids. V lost 6 bases and J 3 bases, leaving 9 bases between the germline ends. Germline CDR1 is LNHDA and CDR2 is SQIVND (reference sequence). Here the CDR3 reads CASRGLIYNEQFF. CDR3 nucleotides: TGTGCCAGTAGGGGACTCATCTACAATGAGCAGTTCTTC. The full variable domain, its missing parts supplied by reference TRBV19 and TRBJ2-1, is DGGITQSPKYLFRKEGQNVTLSCEQNLNHDAMYWYRQDPGQGLRLIYYSQIVNDFQKGDIAEGYSVSREKKESFPLTVTSAQKNPTAFYLCASRGLIYNEQFFGPGTRLTVL.

The chain combines TRBV4-2 with TRBJ1-1; the D is unclear. CDR1 is LGHNA, CDR2 YNFKEQ, per germline. V lost 1 base to trimming and J lost 5 bases, with 8 bases between them. The CDR3 runs 13 residues. The CDR3 nucleotides are TGTGCCAGCAGCCAAGTCGGGGAAACTGAAGCTTTCTTT. Translating gives CASSQVGETEAFF.

The V call is TRBV19, the J call TRBJ1-1; possibly TRBD1 for D (5 bases). V shed 3 bases and J shed 6 bases, with 11 bases lying between them. Per the germline V gene, CDR1 is LNHDA and CDR2 is SQIVND (reference sequence). The CDR3 is made up of 13 amino acids. CDR3 protein: CASSIDGRAEAFF. In DNA form, the CDR3 reads TGTGCCAGTAGTATCGATGGCAGGGCTGAAGCTTTCTTT.

The rearrangement uses TRBV27 and TRBJ1-1; D possibly corresponds to TRBD1 (6 bases). CDR1 is MNHEY, CDR2 SMNVEV, per germline (reference sequence). The V end was cut by 3 bases, the J end by 4 bases, with 15 bases between. The CDR3 consists of 15 residues. The CDR3 coding sequence is TGTGCCAGCAGTTTCCGAGAGGGGGAGGGCACTGAAGCTTTCTTT. Encoded protein: CASSFREGEGTEAFF.

This CDR3 reads CASSLTGGSQETQYF. CDR3 nucleotide sequence: TGTGCCAGCAGTTTGACGGGGGGCAGCCAAGAGACCCAGTACTTC. The rearrangement joins TRBV27 to TRBJ2-5, with D tentatively TRBD2 (7 bases). V shed 3 bases and J shed 1 base, with 12 bases lying between them. The CDR3 extends over 15 amino acids. Germline V lookup: CDR1 MNHEY, CDR2 SMNVEV (reference sequence).

The J gene is TRBJ1-4, the V gene TRBV3-1 (or the pseudogene TRBV3-2); 8 bases are a match to TRBD1. This CDR3 region has 14 residues. The J segment lost 8 bases and the V segment lost 2 bases, leaving 4 bases of the junction unmatched. CDR1 LGHDT and CDR2 YNNKEL come from the germline V gene (reference sequence). The CDR3 is CASSQRTGKEKLFF. The CDR3, as DNA: TGTGCCAGCAGCCAAAGGACAGGGAAAGAAAAACTGTTTTTT.

The chain couples TRBV11-2 to TRBJ1-6; 8 bases are shared with TRBD1. The ends lost 7 bases at V and 10 bases at J; junction bases unmatched: 12. The CDR3 spans 15 residues. Germline V CDR1 and CDR2: SGHAT, FQNNGV. The CDR3 is CASNTRTGRGSPLHF. As DNA, the CDR3 is TGTGCCAGCAACACAAGGACAGGGAGAGGGTCACCCCTCCACTTT.

The chain combines TRBV18 with TRBJ2-3, with a tentative D call TRBD2 (5 bases). The V gene's germline CDR1 is KGHSH and CDR2 LQKENI. The CDR3 covers 13 residues. The germline V and J ends were trimmed by 4 bases and 8 bases, with 13 bases remaining between them. As DNA, the CDR3 is TGTGCCAGCTCACAGGAAGGAGGCGGTACGCAGTATTTT. Its protein is CASSQEGGGTQYF.

This clone occurred a few times. The chain uses TRBV7-6 and TRBJ2-1; 7 positions match TRBD2. The germline gives CDR1 SGHVS, CDR2 FNYEAQ. CDR3 length: 15 amino acids. V shed 5 bases, J shed 2 bases, and the junction held 6 bases outside the gene matches. The CDR3 loop is CASSLDAGAYNEQFF. DNA for the CDR3: TGTGCCAGCAGCCTAGATGCGGGGGCCTACAATGAGCAGTTCTTC.

The chain is built from TRBV12-3 or TRBV12-4 and TRBJ1-4, with 8 bases identical to TRBD1. Unmatched junction bases numbered 3, after V lost 6 bases and J lost 6 bases. This CDR3 has 13 amino acids. CDR3 residues: CASRAGGDEKLFF. CDR3 sequence (DNA): TGTGCCAGCAGGGCAGGGGGCGATGAAAAACTGTTTTTT.

The chain links TRBV9 to TRBJ2-7; D is unclear. Germline V gives CDR1 SGDLS, CDR2 YYNGEE. The CDR3 spans 13 residues. Trimming stripped 0 bases from V and 5 bases from J, with 9 bases between. The CDR3 DNA reads TGTGCCAGCAGCGTAGGCCCGTCGGACGAGCAGTACTTC. This translates into CASSVGPSDEQYF.

In its sample, this clone was seen once. The V call is TRBV29-1, the J call TRBJ2-3; 12 bases are a match to TRBD2. Germline trimming cut 3 bases from V and 4 bases from J; bases unmatched to any gene: 2. CDR1 and CDR2 from the germline V gene are SQVTM and ANQGSEA. The CDR3 has 14 residues. The CDR3 loop is CSVETSGGSDTQYF. The CDR3 region has the DNA TGCAGCGTTGAGACTAGCGGGGGTTCAGATACGCAGTATTTT.

The rearrangement uses TRBV9 and TRBJ1-2, with D maybe TRBD1 (6 bases). This CDR3 is 16 amino acids long. Per the germline V gene, CDR1 is SGDLS and CDR2 is YYNGEE. Trimming left V 0 bases short and J 2 bases short, with 14 bases between. CDR3 sequence reads: CASSVGDRTLNYGYTF. CDR3 bases: TGTGCCAGCAGCGTAGGAGACAGGACATTAAACTATGGCTACACCTTC.

The J gene is TRBJ2-1, the V gene TRBV28; 10 bases match TRBD2. V lost 6 bases, J lost 7 bases, and 27 bases stayed unmatched. In germline, CDR1 is MDHEN, CDR2 SYDVKM. The CDR3 has 21 amino acids. The CDR3 protein is CASSLQGTLTSGKGGVNEQFF. The CDR3 coding sequence is TGTGCCAGCAGCCTCCAGGGTACCCTCACTAGCGGGAAGGGGGGGGTGAATGAGCAGTTCTTC.

The chain recombines TRBV10-1 with TRBJ2-3, with 8 bases aligning to TRBD2. The CDR3 sequence is 13 residues long. CDR1 is WNHNN and CDR2 is SYGVQD in the germline V gene (reference sequence). V dropped 6 bases and J dropped 6; count of bases not matched to a gene: 5. The CDR3 loop is CASRPAGADTQYF. The CDR3 nucleotides read TGCGCCAGCAGACCAGCGGGGGCGGATACGCAGTATTTT.

This chain uses TRBV5-8 with TRBJ2-5; 8 bases align to TRBD2. With 4 bases clipped from V and 4 bases from J, the junction kept 6 bases outside the gene matches. The germline gives CDR1 SGHTS, CDR2 YDEGEE. The CDR3 has 14 residues. The CDR3: CASSGGTRRETQYF. CDR3 bases: TGTGCCAGCAGCGGCGGGACTAGACGAGAGACCCAGTACTTC.

CDR3 bases: TGTGCCAGCAGCTTGGGGGACAGGGAACATGGCTACACCTTC. It codes for CASSLGDREHGYTF. V is TRBV5-6 and J is TRBJ1-2, with 9 bases matching TRBD1. The CDR3 length is 14 residues. V trimming: 0 bases; J trimming: 6 bases; junction bases outside the gene matches: 3. Germline V gene data show CDR1 as SGHDT and CDR2 as YYEEEE.

This chain links TRBV3-1 (or the pseudogene TRBV3-2) with TRBJ1-2; D unclear. Trimming removed 1 base from V and 4 bases from J, with 13 bases in between. The length of the CDR3 is 15 residues. Germline V gene sequence: CDR1 LGHDT, CDR2 YNNKEL (reference sequence). CDR3 nucleotide sequence: TGTGCCAGCAGCCAAGTTGGCGCAGGAAGCTATGGCTACACCTTC. It encodes CASSQVGAGSYGYTF.

This sequence joins TRBV7-3 and TRBJ2-2; 7 bases map to TRBD1. The CDR3 runs to 15 residues. Germline CDR1 reads SGHTA; CDR2 reads FQGTGA. V shed 0 bases and J 3 bases; nucleotides not matched to a gene: 1. CDR3 bases: TGTGCCAGCAGCTTAACAGGGGGCGACACCGGGGAGCTGTTTTTT. Translating gives CASSLTGGDTGELFF.

DNA of the CDR3: TGTGCCAGCAGTAGGACAGGGAACTATGGCTACACCTTC. Translating it yields CASSRTGNYGYTF. The chain joins TRBV27 to TRBJ1-2; 8 bases match TRBD1. J lost 2 bases, V lost 5 bases, and 1 base had no gene match. Germline lookup yields CDR1 MNHEY and CDR2 SMNVEV (reference sequence). CDR3 length: 13 residues.

This chain uses TRBV4-1 with TRBJ2-7, with TRBD2 matching over 12 bases. The CDR3 totals 16 residues. Germline CDR1 MGHRA, CDR2 YSYEKL. With V trimmed by 1 base and J by 3 bases, 4 bases remained unmatched. The CDR3 nucleotides are TGCGCCAGCAGCCAAGCCAGGACTAGCGGGAACTACGAGCAGTACTTC. Its protein product is CASSQARTSGNYEQYF.

The V call is TRBV18, the J call TRBJ2-3; D possibly corresponds to TRBD1 (7 bases). Germline lookup yields CDR1 KGHSH and CDR2 LQKENI. V was shortened by 1 base and J by 3 bases, with 11 bases between the two germline ends. The CDR3 extends over 15 amino acids. CDR3 DNA: TGTGCCAGCTCACCACGGAGGGGGCCGACAGATACGCAGTATTTT. It codes for CASSPRRGPTDTQYF. The full variable domain, with the rest looked up from reference TRBV18 and TRBJ2-3, is NAGVMQNPRHLVRRRGQEARLRCSPMKGHSHVYWYRQLPEEGLKFMVYLQKENIIDESGMPKERFSAEFPKEGPSILRIQQVVRGDSAAYFCASSPRRGPTDTQYFGPGTRLTVL.

This chain connects TRBV18 to TRBJ2-3; 11 bases align to TRBD2. Germline V lookup: CDR1 KGHSH, CDR2 LQKENI. V lost 5 bases, J lost 3 bases, and 4 bases stayed unmatched. This CDR3 contains 15 residues. The CDR3 reads CASSSTSGATDTQYF. The DNA of the CDR3 is TGTGCCAGCTCATCGACTAGCGGGGCTACAGATACGCAGTATTTT.

This clone was found a few times. The chain recombines TRBV6-1 with TRBJ1-1, with TRBD1 as a possible D gene (5 bases). With 0 bases removed from V and 4 bases from J, the gap between germline ends came to 9 bases. Germline V gene sequence: CDR1 MNHNS, CDR2 SASEGT. The CDR3 covers 14 residues. As DNA, the CDR3 is TGTGCCAGCAGTGAAGCCGGGCAGGGCACTGAAGCTTTCTTT. Protein product: CASSEAGQGTEAFF.